The 10 T cell receptor beta chains below all came from one sample that was sequenced in a study of T-cell memory formation after mild COVID-19. TCRdb passed the 5' RACE reads through MiXCR, listing each CDR3 protein once. The table has roughly 380,000 distinct CDR3 sequences, 25% to 30% seen once. The sequenced sample consisted of PBMCs or a T cell subset sorted from them (not recorded which). Every receptor here comes from an adult woman who had mild COVID-19 (a few samples of this study predate the infection). Cell type and time point are not known.

V gene TRBV19 combines with J gene TRBJ2-1; 7 bases align to TRBD1. V trimming: 3 bases; J trimming: 4 bases; junction bases outside the gene matches: 3. Germline lookup yields CDR1 LNHDA and CDR2 SQIVND (reference sequence). The CDR3 is 14 amino acids. This CDR3 reads CASSIGDSYNEQFF. For the CDR3, the DNA is TGTGCCAGTAGTATTGGGGACAGTTACAATGAGCAGTTCTTC.

The rearrangement links TRBV7-2 to TRBJ1-2; D is ambiguous. Trimming cost V 2 bases and J 10 bases, with 8 bases left between them. The CDR3 totals 11 residues. The V gene's germline CDR1 is SGHTA and CDR2 FQGNSA. The CDR3 nucleotides are TGTGCCAGCAGCTTAAACGGAGACTACACCTTC. The encoded protein is CASSLNGDYTF.

The V and J genes are TRBV12-3 or TRBV12-4 and TRBJ2-7; TRBD1 matches at 8 bases. The CDR3 spans 17 residues. V lost 2 bases, J lost 6 bases, and 15 bases stayed unmatched. The CDR3: CASSLLPWTGKEGEQYF. DNA of the CDR3: TGTGCCAGCAGTTTACTCCCCTGGACAGGGAAGGAGGGCGAGCAGTACTTC.

The chain is built from TRBV20-1 and TRBJ2-7; 12 bases agree with TRBD2. With V trimmed by 5 bases and J by 0 bases, 5 bases remained unmatched. The CDR3 contains 15 residues. CDR1 and CDR2 (germline): DFQATT, SNEGSKA (reference sequence). The CDR3 reads CSAPGLAGPSYEQYF. The CDR3 DNA sequence: TGCAGTGCTCCCGGACTAGCGGGGCCCTCCTACGAGCAGTACTTC.

This chain uses TRBV7-9 with TRBJ2-7, with D tentatively TRBD1 or TRBD2 (7 bases each). Trimming took 2 bases from V and 5 from J, leaving 13 bases between them. The CDR3 spans 14 residues. CDR1 and CDR2 (germline): SEHNR, FQNEAQ (reference sequence). The CDR3 region has the DNA TGTGCCAGCAGCTTACGACAGGGAGGGAACGAGCAGTACTTC. Residues: CASSLRQGGNEQYF. The complete variable domain, with remaining parts taken from reference TRBV7-9 and TRBJ2-7, reads DTGVSQNPRHKITKRGQNVTFRCDPISEHNRLYWYRQTLGQGPEFLTYFQNEAQLEKSRLLSDRFSAERPKGSFSTLEIQRTEQGDSAMYLCASSLRQGGNEQYFGPGTRLTVT.

V and J are TRBV10-3 and TRBJ2-1, with a tentative D call TRBD1 (6 bases). The CDR3 sequence is 15 residues long. V shed 2 bases and J shed 2 bases, with 10 bases lying between them. The germline CDR1 and CDR2 sequences are ENHRY and SYGVKD. The CDR3 protein is CAISETGTTYNEQFF. CDR3 nucleotides: TGTGCCATCAGTGAGACAGGGACCACCTACAATGAGCAGTTCTTC.

This rearrangement joins TRBV6-1 to TRBJ1-5; D not resolved. The germline gives CDR1 MNHNS, CDR2 SASEGT. The CDR3 contains 13 residues. Trimming removed 4 bases from V and 0 bases from J, with 4 bases in between. The chain's CDR3 is CASSGHSNQPQHF. The DNA of the CDR3 is TGTGCCAGCAGTGGACATAGCAATCAGCCCCAGCATTTT.

Only one count was recorded for this clonotype. The gene calls are TRBV6-5 and TRBJ1-6, with D unclear. V shed 9 bases and J shed 9 bases, with 15 bases lying between them. The CDR3 is made up of 13 amino acids. Germline V gene data show CDR1 as MNHEY and CDR2 as SVGAGI. CDR3: CASLGSDGSPLHF. The CDR3 bases are TGTGCCAGTCTCGGCTCCGACGGTTCACCCCTCCACTTT.

The V and J genes are TRBV7-3 and TRBJ1-2; the D gene is possibly TRBD1 (6 bases). V was shortened by 4 bases and J by 1 base, with 16 bases between the two germline ends. This CDR3 contains 16 residues. CDR1 is SGHTA and CDR2 is FQGTGA in the germline V gene. CDR3 residues: CASSSGGQGSNYGYTF. As DNA, the CDR3 is TGTGCCAGCAGCTCCGGGGGGCAGGGGAGTAACTATGGCTACACCTTC.

The DNA for the CDR3 is TGTGCCAGCAGTCCTAGGACTAGCTACGAGCAGTACTTC. This translates into CASSPRTSYEQYF. The chain recombines TRBV12-3 or TRBV12-4 with TRBJ2-7; 7 positions agree with TRBD2. The V segment lost 5 bases and the J segment 3 bases; nucleotides outside the gene matches: 4. This CDR3 has 13 amino acids.